This TCR beta chain came from a study of T cell repertoires in cytomegalovirus infection. Study at large: Public TCR beta signatures provided an indication of both CMV infection and a matching HLA type.

On this clonotype itself: Its antigen is currently unknown.

Study-wide points: CMV-specific TCR beta clonotypes restricted by HLA-C dominated the ex vivo response. The study identified carriers of CMV plus the relevant HLA from cumulative public TCR beta family frequency.

Per the germline V gene, CDR1 is MGHDK and CDR2 is SYGVNS. Trimming stripped 6 bases from V and 5 bases from J, with 19 bases between. This CDR3 contains 15 residues. In TCRdb, the reads were re-called with MiXCR into one record per CDR3 protein. The sample lists more than 400,000 distinct CDR3 sequences, about a quarter occurring once. J is TRBJ2-5 and V is TRBV25-1; D is possibly TRBD2 (6 bases). The specimen sequenced was PBMCs. The source of this sequence is a human donor in good health (CMV status not recorded). Some clones in this sample may be carry-over from other donors' samples. The CDR3 region is CASSTGTLFGETQYF. The CDR3 DNA reads TGTGCCAGCAGCACCGGGACTCTCTTCGGGGAGACCCAGTACTTC.